Below, 7 T cell receptor beta chains from the same sample are listed, as sequenced in a study of T cell responses to AZD1222 COVID-19 vaccine. Profiled with immunoSEQ multiplex PCR; TCRdb holds only in-frame clones, not every one. The sample contains fewer than 150,000 clones, 75% to 90% of which appear only once. The specimen was peripheral blood, collected on day 0 of AZD1222 vaccination. Source of these receptors: an adult in good health.

This chain joins TRBV10-3 and TRBJ1-1; maybe TRBD1 (5 bases). The CDR3 length is 18 residues. V was cut by 0 bases and J by 6 bases, with 23 bases left in between. The V gene's germline CDR1 is ENHRY and CDR2 SYGVKD. The chain's CDR3 is CAISESSVWEGFVAEAFF. The CDR3 nucleotides read TGTGCCATCAGTGAGTCGTCGGTGTGGGAGGGGTTCGTCGCTGAAGCTTTCTTT.

The V call is TRBV13, the J call TRBJ2-1; 8 bases line up with TRBD2. The V gene's germline CDR1 is PRHDT and CDR2 FYEKMQ (reference sequence). Unmatched junction bases numbered 11, after V lost 8 bases and J lost 8 bases. The CDR3 length is 14 residues. The CDR3 is CASGASGRRHEQFF. CDR3 coding DNA: TGTGCCAGCGGAGCTAGCGGGCGGCGGCATGAGCAGTTCTTC.

The chain is built from TRBV3-1 (or the pseudogene TRBV3-2) and TRBJ1-4; 9 nucleotides agree with TRBD1. V lost 4 bases, J lost 6 bases, and 6 bases stayed unmatched. Germline lookup yields CDR1 LGHDT and CDR2 YNNKEL (reference sequence). The CDR3 totals 15 residues. The CDR3 bases are TGTGCCAGCAGCCCCGGACAGGGGAGACATGAAAAACTGTTTTTT. Its translation is CASSPGQGRHEKLFF.

The chain uses TRBV6-5 and TRBJ1-6; 9 bases line up with TRBD1. There are 14 residues in the CDR3. V lost 4 bases, J lost 14 bases, and 9 bases stayed unmatched. Germline assignment: CDR1 MNHEY and CDR2 SVGAGI. Written as DNA, the CDR3 is TGTGCCAGCAGTTCCACAGGGGGCCGGGGGGCCCTCCACTTT. This translates into CASSSTGGRGALHF.

This clone was seen more than once but under ten times. The gene calls are TRBV2 and TRBJ1-3; unclear D gene. The CDR3 runs to 16 residues. V dropped 6 bases and J dropped 0 bases, with 15 bases sitting between them. Germline loops: CDR1 SNHLY, CDR2 FYNNEI. The CDR3 spells CASSPPGPSSGNTIYF. CDR3 sequence (DNA): TGTGCCAGCAGCCCTCCGGGCCCGAGCTCTGGAAACACCATATATTTT. Full variable domain (outside the CDR3, taken from reference TRBV2 and TRBJ1-3): EPEVTQTPSHQVTQMGQEVILRCVPISNHLYFYWYRQILGQKVEFLVSFYNNEISEKSEIFDDQFSVERPDGSNFTLKIRSTKLEDSAMYFCASSPPGPSSGNTIYFGEGSWLTVV.

The rearrangement joins TRBV28 to TRBJ2-7, with TRBD2 matching over 11 bases. V shed 10 bases, J shed 2 bases, and the junction held 4 bases outside the gene matches. There are 13 residues in the CDR3. Per germline, CDR1 MDHEN and CDR2 SYDVKM. The CDR3 region has the DNA TGTGCCACTTTAGCGGGGGGGCCCTACGAGCAGTACTTC. It codes for CATLAGGPYEQYF.

V and J are TRBV5-1 and TRBJ1-2; D remains ambiguous. Germline CDR1 SGHRS, CDR2 YFSETQ. With 0 bases removed from V and 10 bases from J, the gap between germline ends came to 10 bases. The CDR3 runs 12 residues. CDR3 in amino acids: CASSLGADLYTF. CDR3 in DNA: TGCGCCAGCAGCTTGGGGGCAGATCTCTACACCTTC.